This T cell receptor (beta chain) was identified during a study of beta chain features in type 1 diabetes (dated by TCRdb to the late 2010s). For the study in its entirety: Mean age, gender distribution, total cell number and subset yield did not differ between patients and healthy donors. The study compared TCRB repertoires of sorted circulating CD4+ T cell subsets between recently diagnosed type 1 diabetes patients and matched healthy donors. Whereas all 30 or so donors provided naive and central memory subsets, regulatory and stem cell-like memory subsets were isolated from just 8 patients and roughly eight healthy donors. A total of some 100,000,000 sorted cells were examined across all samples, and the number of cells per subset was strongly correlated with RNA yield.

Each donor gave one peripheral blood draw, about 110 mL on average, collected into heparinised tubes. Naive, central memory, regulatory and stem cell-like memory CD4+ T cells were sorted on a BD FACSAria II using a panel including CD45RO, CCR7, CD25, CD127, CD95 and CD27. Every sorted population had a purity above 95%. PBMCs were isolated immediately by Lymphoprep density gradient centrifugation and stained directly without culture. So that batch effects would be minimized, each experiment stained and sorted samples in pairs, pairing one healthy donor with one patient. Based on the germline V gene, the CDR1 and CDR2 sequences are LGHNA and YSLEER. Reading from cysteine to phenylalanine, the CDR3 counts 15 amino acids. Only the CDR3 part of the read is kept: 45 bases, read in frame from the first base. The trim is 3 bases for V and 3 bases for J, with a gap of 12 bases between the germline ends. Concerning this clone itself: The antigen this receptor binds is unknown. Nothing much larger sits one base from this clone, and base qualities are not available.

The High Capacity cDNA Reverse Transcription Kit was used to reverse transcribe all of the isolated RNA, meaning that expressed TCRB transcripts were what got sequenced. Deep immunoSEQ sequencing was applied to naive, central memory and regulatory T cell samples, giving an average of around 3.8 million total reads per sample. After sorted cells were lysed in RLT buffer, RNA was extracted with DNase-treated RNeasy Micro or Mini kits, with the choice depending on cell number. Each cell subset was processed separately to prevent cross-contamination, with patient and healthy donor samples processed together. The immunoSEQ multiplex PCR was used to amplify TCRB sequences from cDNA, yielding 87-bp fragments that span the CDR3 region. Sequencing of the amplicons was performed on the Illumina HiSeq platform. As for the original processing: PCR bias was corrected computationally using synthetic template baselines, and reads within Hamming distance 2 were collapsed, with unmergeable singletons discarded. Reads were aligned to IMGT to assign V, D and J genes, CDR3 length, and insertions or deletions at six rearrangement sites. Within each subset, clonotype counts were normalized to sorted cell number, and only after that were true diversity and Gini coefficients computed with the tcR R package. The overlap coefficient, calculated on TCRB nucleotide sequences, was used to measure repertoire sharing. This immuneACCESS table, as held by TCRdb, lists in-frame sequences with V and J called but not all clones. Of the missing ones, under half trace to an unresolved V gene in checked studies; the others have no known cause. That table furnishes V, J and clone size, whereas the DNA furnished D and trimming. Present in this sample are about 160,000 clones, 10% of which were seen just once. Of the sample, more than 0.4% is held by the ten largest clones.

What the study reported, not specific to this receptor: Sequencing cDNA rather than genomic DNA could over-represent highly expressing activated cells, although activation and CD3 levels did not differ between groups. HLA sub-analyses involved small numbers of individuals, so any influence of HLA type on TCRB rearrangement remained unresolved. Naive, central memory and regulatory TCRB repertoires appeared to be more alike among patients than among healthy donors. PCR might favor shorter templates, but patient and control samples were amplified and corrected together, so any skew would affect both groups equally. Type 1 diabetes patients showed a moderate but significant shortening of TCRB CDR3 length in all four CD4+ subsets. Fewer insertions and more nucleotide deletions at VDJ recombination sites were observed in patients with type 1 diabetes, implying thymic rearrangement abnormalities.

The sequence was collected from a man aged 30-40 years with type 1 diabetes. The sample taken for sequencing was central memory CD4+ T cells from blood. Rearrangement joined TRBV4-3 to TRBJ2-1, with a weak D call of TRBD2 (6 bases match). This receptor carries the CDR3 CASSQAPGLYNEQFF. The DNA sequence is TGCGCCAGCAGCCAGGCCCCGGGACTCTACAATGAGCAGTTCTTC.